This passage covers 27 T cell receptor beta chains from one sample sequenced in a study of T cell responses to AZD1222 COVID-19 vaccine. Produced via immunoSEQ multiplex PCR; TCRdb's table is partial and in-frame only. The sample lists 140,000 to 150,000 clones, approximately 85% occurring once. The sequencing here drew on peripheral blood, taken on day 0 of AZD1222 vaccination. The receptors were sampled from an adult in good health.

The CDR3 DNA follows: TGTGCCAGCAGCCAAGTTGCCGGGAATTCACCCCTCCACTTT. Its translation is CASSQVAGNSPLHF. The chain employs TRBV3-1 (or the pseudogene TRBV3-2) and TRBJ1-6; D gene ambiguous. Trimming stripped 1 base from V and 7 bases from J, with 8 bases between. CDR1 and CDR2 from the germline V gene are LGHDT and YNNKEL (reference sequence). This CDR3 has 14 amino acids.

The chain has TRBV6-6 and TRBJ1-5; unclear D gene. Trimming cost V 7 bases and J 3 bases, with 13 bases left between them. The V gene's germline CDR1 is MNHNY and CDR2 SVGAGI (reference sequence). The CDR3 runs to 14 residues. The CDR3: CASTLAEANQPQHF. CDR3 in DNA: TGTGCCAGCACCCTCGCGGAGGCCAATCAGCCCCAGCATTTT.

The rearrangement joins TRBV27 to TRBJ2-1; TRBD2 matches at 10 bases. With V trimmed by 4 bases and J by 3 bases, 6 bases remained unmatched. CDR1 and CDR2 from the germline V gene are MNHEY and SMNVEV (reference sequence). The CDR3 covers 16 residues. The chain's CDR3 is CASSSPAGGGYNEQFF. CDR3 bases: TGTGCCAGCAGTTCCCCAGCGGGAGGGGGCTACAATGAGCAGTTCTTC.

CDR3: CASSLGTSGTEAFF. The CDR3 nucleotides read TGCGCCAGCAGCTTGGGGACCTCGGGAACTGAAGCTTTCTTT. The chain links TRBV5-1 to TRBJ1-1; D uncertain. Trimming stripped 0 bases from V and 5 bases from J, with 11 bases between. Germline-derived CDR1 and CDR2 are SGHRS and YFSETQ. This CDR3 spans 14 amino acids.

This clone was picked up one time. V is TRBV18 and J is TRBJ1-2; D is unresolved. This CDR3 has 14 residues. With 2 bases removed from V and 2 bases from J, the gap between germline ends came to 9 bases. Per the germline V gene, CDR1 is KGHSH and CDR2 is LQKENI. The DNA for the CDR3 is TGTGCCAGCTCACCAGCGGGGAAGAACTATGGCTACACCTTC. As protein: CASSPAGKNYGYTF. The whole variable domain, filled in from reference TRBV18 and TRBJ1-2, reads NAGVMQNPRHLVRRRGQEARLRCSPMKGHSHVYWYRQLPEEGLKFMVYLQKENIIDESGMPKERFSAEFPKEGPSILRIQQVVRGDSAAYFCASSPAGKNYGYTFGSGTRLTVV.

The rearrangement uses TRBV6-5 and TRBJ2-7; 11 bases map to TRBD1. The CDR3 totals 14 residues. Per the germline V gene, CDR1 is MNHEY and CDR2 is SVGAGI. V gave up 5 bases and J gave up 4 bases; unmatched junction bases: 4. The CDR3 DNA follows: TGTGCCAGCAGTCGGGACAGGGGGAGGTACGAGCAGTACTTC. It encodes CASSRDRGRYEQYF.

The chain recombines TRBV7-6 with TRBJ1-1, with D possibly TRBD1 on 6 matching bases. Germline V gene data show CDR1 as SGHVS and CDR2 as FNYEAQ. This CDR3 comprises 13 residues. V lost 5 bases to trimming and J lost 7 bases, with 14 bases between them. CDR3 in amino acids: CASSQGMAGEAFF. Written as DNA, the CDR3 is TGTGCCAGCAGCCAGGGGATGGCAGGTGAAGCTTTCTTT. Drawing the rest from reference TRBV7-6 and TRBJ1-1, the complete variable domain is GAGVSQSPRYKVTKRGQDVALRCDPISGHVSLYWYRQALGQGPEFLTYFNYEAQQDKSGLPNDRFSAERPEGSISTLTIQRTEQRDSAMYRCASSQGMAGEAFFGQGTRLTVV.

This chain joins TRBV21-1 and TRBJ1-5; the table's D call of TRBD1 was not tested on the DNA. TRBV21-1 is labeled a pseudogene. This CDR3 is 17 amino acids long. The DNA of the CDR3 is TGTGCCAGCAGCAAAACGGGGCAGGGGATGGCCAATCAGCCCCAGCATTTT. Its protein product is CASSKTGQGMANQPQHF.

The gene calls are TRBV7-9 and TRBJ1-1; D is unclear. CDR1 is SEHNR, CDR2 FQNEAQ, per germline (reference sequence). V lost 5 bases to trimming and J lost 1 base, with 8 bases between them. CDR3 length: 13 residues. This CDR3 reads CASSVDGNTEAFF. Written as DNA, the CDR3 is TGTGCCAGCAGCGTCGACGGGAACACTGAAGCTTTCTTT.

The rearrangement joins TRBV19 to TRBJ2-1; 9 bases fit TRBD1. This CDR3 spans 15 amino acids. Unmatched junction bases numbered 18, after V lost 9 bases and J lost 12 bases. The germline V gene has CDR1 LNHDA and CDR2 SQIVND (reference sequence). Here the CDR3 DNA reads TGTGCCAGCCTATCCGGGACAGGGTTGGTCGGGGGGCAGTTCTTC. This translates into CASLSGTGLVGGQFF.

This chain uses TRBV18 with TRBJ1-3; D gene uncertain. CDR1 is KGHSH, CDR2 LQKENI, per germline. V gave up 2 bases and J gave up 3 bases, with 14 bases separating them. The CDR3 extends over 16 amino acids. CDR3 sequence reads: CASSPNPLPDGNTIYF. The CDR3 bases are TGTGCCAGCTCACCAAACCCACTCCCCGATGGAAACACCATATATTTT.

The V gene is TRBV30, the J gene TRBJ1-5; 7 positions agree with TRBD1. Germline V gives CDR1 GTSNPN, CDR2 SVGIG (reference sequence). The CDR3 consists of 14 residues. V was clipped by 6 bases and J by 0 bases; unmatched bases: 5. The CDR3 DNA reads TGTGCCTGCCAACAGGGGAATAGCAATCAGCCCCAGCATTTT. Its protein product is CACQQGNSNQPQHF. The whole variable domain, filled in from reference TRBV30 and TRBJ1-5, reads SQTIHQWPATLVQPVGSPLSLECTVEGTSNPNLYWYRQAAGRGLQLLFYSVGIGQISSEVPQNLSASRPQDRQFILSSKKLLLSDSGFYLCACQQGNSNQPQHFGDGTRLSIL.

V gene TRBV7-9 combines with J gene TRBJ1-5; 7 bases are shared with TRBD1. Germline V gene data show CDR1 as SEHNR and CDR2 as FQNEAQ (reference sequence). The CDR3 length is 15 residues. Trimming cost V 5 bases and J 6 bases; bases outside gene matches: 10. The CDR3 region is CASSPDGQAGQPQHF. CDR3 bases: TGTGCCAGCAGCCCGGATGGACAGGCTGGTCAGCCCCAGCATTTT.

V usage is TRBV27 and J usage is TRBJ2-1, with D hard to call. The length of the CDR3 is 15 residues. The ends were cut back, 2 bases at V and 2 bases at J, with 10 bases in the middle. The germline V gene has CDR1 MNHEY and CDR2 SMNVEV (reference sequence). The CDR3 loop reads CASSLARGPYNEQFF. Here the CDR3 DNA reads TGTGCCAGCAGTTTAGCCAGAGGCCCCTACAATGAGCAGTTCTTC.

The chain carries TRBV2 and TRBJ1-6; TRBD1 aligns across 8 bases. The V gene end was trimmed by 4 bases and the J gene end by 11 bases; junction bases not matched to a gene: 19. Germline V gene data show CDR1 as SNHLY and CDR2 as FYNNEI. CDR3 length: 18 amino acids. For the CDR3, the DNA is TGTGCCAGCAGTGCTGGGGGTGGTTTCGGACAGGGAAGAACACCCCTCCACTTT. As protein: CASSAGGGFGQGRTPLHF.

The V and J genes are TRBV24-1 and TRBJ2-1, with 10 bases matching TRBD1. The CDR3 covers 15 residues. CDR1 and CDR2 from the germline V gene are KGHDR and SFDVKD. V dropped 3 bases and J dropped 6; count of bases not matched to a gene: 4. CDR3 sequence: CATSDLRTGGNEQFF. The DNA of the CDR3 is TGTGCCACCAGTGATCTCCGGACAGGGGGCAATGAGCAGTTCTTC.

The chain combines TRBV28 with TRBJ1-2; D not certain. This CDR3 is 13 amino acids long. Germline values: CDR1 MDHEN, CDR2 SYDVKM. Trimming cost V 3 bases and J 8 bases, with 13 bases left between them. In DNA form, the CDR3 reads TGTGCCAGCAGTTTGGCGGTCCGAGGCGGCTACACCTTC. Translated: CASSLAVRGGYTF.

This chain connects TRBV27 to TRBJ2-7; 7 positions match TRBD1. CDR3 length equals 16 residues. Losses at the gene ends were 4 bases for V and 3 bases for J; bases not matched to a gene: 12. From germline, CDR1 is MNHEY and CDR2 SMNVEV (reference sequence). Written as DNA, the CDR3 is TGTGCCAGCAGTTCCTTCGCCGGGACAGTTGTCTACGAGCAGTACTTC. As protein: CASSSFAGTVVYEQYF.

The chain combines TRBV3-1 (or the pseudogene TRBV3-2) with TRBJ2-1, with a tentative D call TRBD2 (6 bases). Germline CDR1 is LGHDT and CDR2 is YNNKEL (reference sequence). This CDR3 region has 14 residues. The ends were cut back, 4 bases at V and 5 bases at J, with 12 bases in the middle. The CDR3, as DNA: TGTGCCAGCAGCCCACGGGAGCCTAACAATGAGCAGTTCTTC. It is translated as CASSPREPNNEQFF.

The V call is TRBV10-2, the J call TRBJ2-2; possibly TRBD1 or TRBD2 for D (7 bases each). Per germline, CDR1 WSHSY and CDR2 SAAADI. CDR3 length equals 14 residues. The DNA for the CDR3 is TGCCCCCGCCGGCCTCAGGGGGGGACCGGGGAGCTGTTTTTT. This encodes CPRRPQGGTGELFF.

The CDR3 nucleotides read TGCGCCAGCAGCTTGGGGGAAGATGAAGCTTTCTTT. As protein: CASSLGEDEAFF. The chain joins TRBV5-1 to TRBJ1-1; the D is unclear. Germline CDR1 and CDR2: SGHRS and YFSETQ. CDR3 length: 12 residues. V lost 0 bases, J lost 7 bases, and 7 bases lay in between.

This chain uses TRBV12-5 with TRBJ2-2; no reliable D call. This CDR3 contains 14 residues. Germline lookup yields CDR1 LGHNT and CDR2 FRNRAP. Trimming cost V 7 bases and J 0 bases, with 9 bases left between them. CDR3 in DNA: TGTGCTAGTGCCCCCAGTGCGAACACCGGGGAGCTGTTTTTT. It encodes CASAPSANTGELFF. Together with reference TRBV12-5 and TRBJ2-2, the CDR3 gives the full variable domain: DARVTQTPRHKVTEMGQEVTMRCQPILGHNTVFWYRQTMMQGLELLAYFRNRAPLDDSGMPKDRFSAEMPDATLATLKIQPSEPRDSAVYFCASAPSANTGELFFGEGSRLTVL.

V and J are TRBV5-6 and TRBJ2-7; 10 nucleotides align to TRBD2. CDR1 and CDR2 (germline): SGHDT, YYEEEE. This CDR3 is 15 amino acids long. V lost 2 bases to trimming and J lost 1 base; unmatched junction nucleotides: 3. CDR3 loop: CASSFGLAVSYEQYF. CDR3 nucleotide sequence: TGTGCCAGCAGCTTCGGACTAGCGGTTTCCTACGAGCAGTACTTC.

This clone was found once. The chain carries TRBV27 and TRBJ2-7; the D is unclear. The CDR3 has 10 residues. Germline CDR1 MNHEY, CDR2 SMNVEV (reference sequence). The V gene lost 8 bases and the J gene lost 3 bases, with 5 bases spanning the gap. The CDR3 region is CASDHYEQYF. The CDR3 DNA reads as TGTGCCAGCGATCACTACGAGCAGTACTTC.

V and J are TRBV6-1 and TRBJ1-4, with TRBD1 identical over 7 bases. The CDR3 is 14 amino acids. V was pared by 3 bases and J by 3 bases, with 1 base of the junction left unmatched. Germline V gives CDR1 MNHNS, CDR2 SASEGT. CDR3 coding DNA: TGTGCCAGCAGTGATGGGACAGCTAATGAAAAACTGTTTTTT. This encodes CASSDGTANEKLFF.

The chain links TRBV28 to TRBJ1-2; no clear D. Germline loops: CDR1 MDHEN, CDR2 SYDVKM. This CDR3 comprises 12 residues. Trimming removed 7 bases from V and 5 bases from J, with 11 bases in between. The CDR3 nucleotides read TGTGCCAGCAATCTCGGGATTTATGGCTACACCTTC. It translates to CASNLGIYGYTF.

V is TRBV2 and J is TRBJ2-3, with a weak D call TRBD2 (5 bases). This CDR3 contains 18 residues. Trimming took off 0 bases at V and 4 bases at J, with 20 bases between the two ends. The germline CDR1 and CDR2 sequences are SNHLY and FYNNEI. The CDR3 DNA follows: TGTGCCAGCAGTGAAGCGGCCCTAGCAGGCCAACGCCCAGATACGCAGTATTTT. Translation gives CASSEAALAGQRPDTQYF.